This T cell receptor beta chain is drawn from a study of OX40 agonist ivuxolimab in advanced cancers. Notes on the study in general: At doses 0.1 to 3.0 mg/kg, CD4+ and CD8+ clones expanded.

Assay used: immunoSEQ multiplex PCR; TCRdb lists only in-frame clones, some missing. This table has about 22,000 clones, approximately 86% appearing once. Patients who had autoimmune disease history or got systemic immunosuppression were left out. Blood sampling was done at baseline, cycle 4 day 1, and cycle 7 day 1. In the case of this clone: The antigen remains undetermined.

In germline, CDR1 is MNHEY, CDR2 SMNVEV (reference sequence). The CDR3 totals 14 residues. Trimming shortened V by 5 bases and J by 7 bases, and 15 bases separated the two germline ends. The material sequenced was CD4+ or CD8+ T cells sorted from blood, taken in a trial of the OX40 agonist ivuxolimab. The source of this sequence is an adult with an advanced solid tumor such as melanoma, head and neck, liver or kidney cancer. The chain is built from TRBV27 and TRBJ2-1, with D unclear. CDR3 loop: CASSPTGLENEQFF. The DNA of the CDR3 is TGTGCCAGCAGTCCAACGGGCCTGGAAAATGAGCAGTTCTTC.